The 32 T cell receptor beta chains in this list originate from one sample, sequenced in a study of graft-versus-host responses after intestinal transplantation (dated by TCRdb to the early 2020s). The method was the immunoSEQ multiplex PCR assay. This immuneACCESS table, as held by TCRdb, lists in-frame sequences with V and J called but not all clones. Of the missing ones, under half trace to an unresolved V gene in checked studies; the others have no known cause. This sample gives about 47,000 clones in total; just under 95% of them show up just once. The ten top clones hold over 4.5% of the sample. Sequencing used PBMCs, obtained roughly 760 days after a first intestinal transplant, on the day of a second. The origin of the receptors is a human patient who received an intestinal transplant, so some T cells may come from the graft donor.

This rearrangement joins TRBV18 to TRBJ2-5; 11 bases match TRBD2. Per the germline V gene, CDR1 is KGHSH and CDR2 is LQKENI. There are 14 residues in the CDR3. The V gene end was trimmed by 5 bases and the J gene end by 5 bases; junction bases not matched to a gene: 4. The CDR3 sequence is CASSSLAGGETQYF. CDR3 DNA sequence: TGTGCCAGCTCATCTTTAGCGGGAGGGGAGACCCAGTACTTC.

The chain employs TRBV4-1 and TRBJ1-5; D uncertain. Germline V lookup: CDR1 MGHRA, CDR2 YSYEKL. Trimming took off 3 bases at V and 3 bases at J, with 21 bases between the two ends. This CDR3 is built from 18 residues. The CDR3 region is CASSHSYSFRGSNQPQHF. Written as DNA, the CDR3 is TGCGCCAGCAGCCACTCTTACAGTTTTAGAGGTTCCAATCAGCCCCAGCATTTT.

The rearrangement links TRBV27 to TRBJ2-6; D not resolved. The V gene's germline CDR1 is MNHEY and CDR2 SMNVEV (reference sequence). This CDR3 has 15 amino acids. The germline V and J ends were trimmed by 0 bases and 4 bases, with 7 bases remaining between them. CDR3 bases: TGTGCCAGCAGTTTATCAGTGAACGGGGCCAACGTCCTGACTTTC. It encodes CASSLSVNGANVLTF.

The chain uses TRBV6-1 and TRBJ2-7; D unresolved. The V gene's germline CDR1 is MNHNS and CDR2 SASEGT. The CDR3 extends over 11 amino acids. V lost 6 bases and J lost 6, with 9 bases in between. The CDR3 nucleotides are TGTGCCAGCAGGATTCTCGGCGAGCAGTACTTC. This gives the protein CASRILGEQYF.

The chain has TRBV30 and TRBJ2-5, with D hard to call. Deletions cut 2 bases from V and 2 bases from J, with 6 bases between. The V gene's germline CDR1 is GTSNPN and CDR2 SVGIG (reference sequence). This CDR3 region has 12 residues. In DNA, the CDR3 is TGTGCCTGGAGTAACCGGCAAGAGACCCAGTACTTC. The encoded protein is CAWSNRQETQYF.

CDR3 loop: CASSIQGRGETQYF. In DNA, the CDR3 is TGTGCCAGCAGCATACAGGGACGGGGGGAGACCCAGTACTTC. V is TRBV25-1 and J is TRBJ2-5; D may correspond to TRBD1 or TRBD2 (6 bases each). In germline, CDR1 is MGHDK, CDR2 SYGVNS. V lost 6 bases and J lost 5, with 16 bases in between. The CDR3 totals 14 residues.

The chain combines TRBV7-6 with TRBJ1-3; D gene ambiguous. V was shortened by 0 bases and J by 4 bases, with 10 bases between the two germline ends. Germline CDR1 reads SGHVS; CDR2 reads FNYEAQ. This CDR3 contains 15 residues. CDR3 sequence: CASSLAVGSGNTIYF. The CDR3 nucleotides read TGTGCCAGCAGCTTAGCGGTGGGGTCGGGAAACACCATATATTTT.

This sequence joins TRBV28 and TRBJ2-7; D gene ambiguous. The CDR3 extends over 12 amino acids. Germline-derived CDR1 and CDR2 are MDHEN and SYDVKM. Trimming pared 3 bases from V and 3 bases from J, leaving 6 bases between. Written as DNA, the CDR3 is TGTGCCAGCAGTTTCGGAATCTACGAGCAGTACTTC. This codes for CASSFGIYEQYF.

This clone was seen once. The J gene is TRBJ2-7, the V gene TRBV19; TRBD1 aligns across 7 bases. V was clipped by 5 bases and J by 2 bases; unmatched bases: 9. The germline gives CDR1 LNHDA, CDR2 SQIVND (reference sequence). This CDR3 contains 15 residues. The DNA for the CDR3 is TGTGCCAGTAGTTCTACGGGACAGCCTGCCTACGAGCAGTACTTC. Translation: CASSSTGQPAYEQYF.

This clone was picked up one time. V and J are TRBV9 and TRBJ2-7; TRBD2 might be the D (6 bases). Between the trimmed V and J ends, which lost 4 bases and 4 bases, there was a span of 18 bases. CDR3 length: 15 residues. Germline CDR1 is SGDLS and CDR2 is YYNGEE. CDR3 nucleotides: TGTGCCAGCAGCCCCCGGCAGGGAGGTCCTTACGAGCAGTACTTC. This encodes CASSPRQGGPYEQYF.

This chain uses TRBV18 with TRBJ1-1, with D hard to call. V was shortened by 2 bases and J by 4 bases, with 8 bases between the two germline ends. The CDR3 spans 13 residues. Per germline, CDR1 KGHSH and CDR2 LQKENI. This chain's CDR3 is CASSPGKVTEAFF. The CDR3 coding sequence is TGTGCCAGCTCACCAGGGAAGGTCACTGAAGCTTTCTTT.

The chain is built from TRBV7-9 and TRBJ1-4, with unresolved D. CDR3 size: 16 residues. V lost 4 bases and J 5 bases, leaving 17 bases between the germline ends. Germline V gene data show CDR1 as SEHNR and CDR2 as FQNEAQ (reference sequence). For the CDR3, the DNA is TGTGCCAGCAGCTCCTCACCCGGGGTCCGGAATGAAAAACTGTTTTTT. Translated, it gives CASSSSPGVRNEKLFF.

The chain couples TRBV10-3 to TRBJ2-4; 8 bases agree with TRBD2. Germline V gene lookup returns CDR1 ENHRY and CDR2 SYGVKD. The CDR3 totals 15 residues. V dropped 2 bases and J dropped 12; count of bases not matched to a gene: 12. The DNA for the CDR3 is TGTGCCATCAGTGAGACTATGCCCGGGACTAGGTCTCAGTACTTC. The encoded protein is CAISETMPGTRSQYF.

This chain's CDR3 is CVVAGVDTQYF. DNA for the CDR3: TGTGTTGTAGCGGGAGTTGATACGCAGTATTTT. This chain joins TRBV30 and TRBJ2-3; 9 nucleotides agree with TRBD2. The CDR3 consists of 11 residues. The germline V gene has CDR1 GTSNPN and CDR2 SVGIG (reference sequence).

The chain uses TRBV28 and TRBJ1-2, with a tentative D call TRBD1 (5 bases). Per germline, CDR1 MDHEN and CDR2 SYDVKM. Trimming left V 4 bases short and J 7 bases short, with 22 bases between. There are 16 residues in the CDR3. The CDR3 loop reads CASSSRTLRVLTGYTF. The CDR3 coding sequence is TGTGCCAGCAGTTCCCGGACACTGCGGGTTTTGACTGGCTACACCTTC.

This chain uses TRBV29-1 with TRBJ1-3; TRBD1 is a possible D gene (5 bases). Trimming took 3 bases from V and 1 from J, leaving 13 bases between them. The CDR3 totals 15 residues. Germline assignment: CDR1 SQVTM and CDR2 ANQGSEA. The CDR3 DNA is TGCAGCGTTGACGACCGGGGCCGGTCTGGAAACACCATATATTTT. Amino acid sequence: CSVDDRGRSGNTIYF.

The V and J genes are TRBV9 and TRBJ1-3, with TRBD1 as a possible D gene (5 bases). V lost 2 bases and J lost 1, with 10 bases in between. Germline loops: CDR1 SGDLS, CDR2 YYNGEE. The CDR3 consists of 15 residues. The CDR3 region has the DNA TGTGCCAGCAGCGTTGGGGGAGTTTCTGGAAACACCATATATTTT. It translates to CASSVGGVSGNTIYF.

The V gene is TRBV27, the J gene TRBJ1-2; D is unclear. The germline V gene has CDR1 MNHEY and CDR2 SMNVEV (reference sequence). The CDR3 loop spans 12 amino acids. The V end lost 5 bases, the J end lost 8 bases, and 12 bases lay between the germline ends. CDR3 sequence (DNA): TGTGCCAGCAGTCCCGGACGGGGAGGCTACACCTTC. This codes for CASSPGRGGYTF.

CDR3 DNA: TGTGCCATGAAATCGACTAACTGGGGCACTGAAGCTTTCTTT. It codes for CAMKSTNWGTEAFF. The chain recombines TRBV10-3 with TRBJ1-1; no definite D call. The CDR3 spans 14 residues. The V gene lost 9 bases and the J gene lost 4 bases, with 18 bases spanning the gap. Germline CDR1 ENHRY, CDR2 SYGVKD.

The V call is TRBV5-1, the J call TRBJ1-1; D ambiguous. The CDR3 consists of 16 residues. Trimming removed 5 bases at V and 4 bases at J, with 21 bases between. CDR1 and CDR2 from the germline V gene are SGHRS and YFSETQ. This CDR3 is CASSSEGLGRGTEAFF. The DNA of the CDR3 is TGCGCCAGCAGTTCGGAGGGCCTGGGTCGAGGCACTGAAGCTTTCTTT. Full variable domain (remainder filled in from reference TRBV5-1 and TRBJ1-1): KAGVTQTPRYLIKTRGQQVTLSCSPISGHRSVSWYQQTPGQGLQFLFEYFSETQRNKGNFPGRFSGRQFSNSRSEMNVSTLELGDSALYLCASSSEGLGRGTEAFFGQGTRLTVV.

The chain carries TRBV5-4 and TRBJ2-1; 8 bases fit TRBD2. This CDR3 region has 16 residues. CDR1 SGHNT and CDR2 YYREEE come from the germline V gene (reference sequence). V was clipped by 5 bases and J by 0 bases; unmatched bases: 7. The CDR3 coding sequence is TGTGCCAGCAGTCCTAGCGGGCTTAGCTCCTACAATGAGCAGTTCTTC. Its translation: CASSPSGLSSYNEQFF.

The chain recombines TRBV5-1 with TRBJ2-2; TRBD1 agrees at 11 bases. J was trimmed by 7 bases and V by 6 bases; bases with no gene match: 5. CDR1 and CDR2 (germline): SGHRS, YFSETQ. This CDR3 has 14 residues. CDR3 region: CASMDRGPGGELFF. CDR3 coding DNA: TGCGCCAGCATGGACAGGGGGCCTGGCGGGGAGCTGTTTTTT.

CDR3 residues: CASSLKRDIQYF. Here the CDR3 DNA reads TGTGCCAGCAGCCTAAAGAGGGACATTCAGTACTTC. This chain connects TRBV7-9 to TRBJ2-4, with a possible D match to TRBD2 (5 bases). Trimming shortened V by 5 bases and J by 8 bases, and 10 bases separated the two germline ends. This CDR3 has 12 residues. Germline-derived CDR1 and CDR2 are SEHNR and FQNEAQ (reference sequence).

The rearrangement uses TRBV6-6 and TRBJ2-7; D unclear. The germline V gene encodes CDR1 MNHNY and CDR2 SVGAGI (reference sequence). V was pared by 2 bases and J by 3 bases, with 2 bases between. CDR3 length equals 11 residues. CDR3 amino acids: CASSYDYEQYF. The CDR3 DNA is TGTGCCAGCAGTTACGACTACGAGCAGTACTTC.

J is TRBJ1-5 and V is TRBV7-8, with TRBD1 matching 9 bases. The germline V gene has CDR1 SGHVS and CDR2 FQNEAQ. J was trimmed by 4 bases and V by 5 bases; bases with no gene match: 6. This CDR3 contains 15 residues. The CDR3 nucleotides are TGTGCCAGCAGCCTTGGGACAGGGTCTAATCAGCCCCAGCATTTT. As protein: CASSLGTGSNQPQHF. The whole variable domain, remainder taken from reference TRBV7-8 and TRBJ1-5, is GAGVSQSPRYKVAKRGQDVALRCDPISGHVSLFWYQQALGQGPEFLTYFQNEAQLDKSGLPSDRFFAERPEGSVSTLKIQRTQQEDSAVYLCASSLGTGSNQPQHFGDGTRLSIL.

The CDR3 loop is CASSLMSGGGPDTQYF. The CDR3 DNA is TGTGCCAGCAGCCTAATGAGCGGAGGGGGGCCAGATACGCAGTATTTT. This chain links TRBV11-3 with TRBJ2-3, with D tentatively TRBD1 or TRBD2 (6 bases each). This CDR3 is 16 amino acids long. Germline V gene data show CDR1 as SGHNT and CDR2 as YENEEA. V was trimmed by 5 bases and J by 4 bases, leaving 19 bases between them.

The chain combines TRBV19 with TRBJ1-4; tentative D call: TRBD1 (5 bases). This CDR3 is 16 amino acids long. Trimming stripped 6 bases from V and 5 bases from J, with 19 bases between. Germline V lookup: CDR1 LNHDA, CDR2 SQIVND (reference sequence). CDR3 sequence reads: CASSSGVWGLNEKLFF. CDR3 sequence (DNA): TGTGCCAGTAGCTCGGGGGTGTGGGGCCTCAATGAAAAACTGTTTTTT.

The J gene is TRBJ2-6, the V gene TRBV19; 14 bases are shared with TRBD2. The germline gives CDR1 LNHDA, CDR2 SQIVND (reference sequence). This CDR3 is 18 amino acids long. The junction had 5 bases not matched to a gene; V was cut back by 5 bases and J by 2 bases. CDR3 loop: CASSGGLAGGTGANVLTF. The CDR3 DNA is TGTGCCAGTAGTGGAGGACTAGCGGGAGGAACTGGGGCCAACGTCCTGACTTTC.

The chain employs TRBV11-2 and TRBJ1-2, with 9 bases that match TRBD1. The CDR3 has 15 residues. CDR1 SGHAT and CDR2 FQNNGV come from the germline V gene. Unmatched junction bases numbered 7, after V lost 5 bases and J lost 3 bases. DNA for the CDR3: TGTGCCAGCAGCCGTCCCGGGACAGGGCACTATGGCTACACCTTC. Its protein product is CASSRPGTGHYGYTF.

The V call is TRBV5-1, the J call TRBJ2-3, with D possibly matching TRBD2 (6 bases). The CDR3 length is 16 residues. The V end lost 1 base, the J end lost 4 bases, and 16 bases lay between the germline ends. Germline V CDR1 and CDR2: SGHRS, YFSETQ. CDR3 in DNA: TGCGCCAGCAGCTTGCCCTTATTGGCGGGACCAGATACGCAGTATTTT. Translating gives CASSLPLLAGPDTQYF.

The J gene is TRBJ2-7, the V gene TRBV11-2; 11 bases are a match to TRBD2. The germline V gene has CDR1 SGHAT and CDR2 FQNNGV. V was clipped by 4 bases and J by 2 bases; unmatched bases: 10. The CDR3 consists of 17 residues. The CDR3 DNA is TGTGCCAGCAGCTCGCTGGCTAGCGGGAGGAGAACCTACGAGCAGTACTTC. Translated: CASSSLASGRRTYEQYF. The variable domain in full, completed from reference TRBV11-2 and TRBJ2-7, reads EAGVAQSPRYKIIEKRQSVAFWCNPISGHATLYWYQQILGQGPKLLIQFQNNGVVDDSQLPKDRFSAERLKGVDSTLKIQPAKLEDSAVYLCASSSLASGRRTYEQYFGPGTRLTVT.

The chain has TRBV29-1 and TRBJ2-6; D might be TRBD2 (6 bases). V lost 5 bases and J lost 0, with 20 bases in between. This CDR3 spans 18 amino acids. Germline-derived CDR1 and CDR2 are SQVTM and ANQGSEA. The CDR3: CSVSGGINRFSGANVLTF. CDR3 DNA: TGCAGCGTTTCAGGCGGGATTAACAGGTTCTCTGGGGCCAACGTCCTGACTTTC.